These 23 T cell receptor beta chains came from one sample sequenced in a study of shared clonotypes between healthy human individuals. Sequencing was performed with immunoSEQ multiplex PCR; in TCRdb, only in-frame clones are kept and a portion is missing. Here the sample spans fewer than 3 million clones, 80% to 95% being singletons. The specimen was naive CD4+ T cells from PBMCs. Subset: CD45RA+ positively selected. The receptors shown here come from a man between 18 and 29 years old in good health. Some clones in this sample may be carry-over from other donors' samples.

The chain employs TRBV7-3 and TRBJ2-7; D perhaps matches TRBD1 (6 bases). The V gene's germline CDR1 is SGHTA and CDR2 FQGTGA. The CDR3 loop spans 14 amino acids. Trimming stripped 5 bases from V and 6 bases from J, with 17 bases between. CDR3 bases: TGTGCCAGCAGCAGCGGTCCCAAAGGGGGCGAGCAGTACTTC. It is translated as CASSSGPKGGEQYF.

The V gene is TRBV25-1, the J gene TRBJ1-6; no firm D call. Germline CDR1 is MGHDK and CDR2 is SYGVNS. The CDR3 consists of 13 residues. Between the trimmed V and J ends, which lost 2 bases and 10 bases, there was a span of 9 bases. The CDR3 DNA is TGTGCCAGCAGTGAACATAAAAAATCACCCCTCCACTTT. Protein product: CASSEHKKSPLHF.

To note about this clone: The identical CDR3 is also encoded by other nucleotide sequences in the sample. The chain combines TRBV18 with TRBJ1-2, with D unresolved. Germline CDR1 and CDR2: KGHSH and LQKENI. V lost 2 bases and J 2 bases, leaving 6 bases between the germline ends. This CDR3 is built from 13 residues. The CDR3: CASSPAENYGYTF. CDR3 nucleotides: TGTGCCAGCTCACCAGCAGAAAACTATGGCTACACCTTC.

The rearrangement joins TRBV7-2 to TRBJ2-5, with D hard to call. The CDR3 spans 12 residues. Trimming removed 4 bases at V and 2 bases at J, with 5 bases between. Germline V gives CDR1 SGHTA, CDR2 FQGNSA. CDR3 DNA: TGTGCCAGCAGCTCCCAGCAAGAGACCCAGTACTTC. Residues: CASSSQQETQYF.

This clone was seen only once. Other DNA sequences in the same sample also yield this CDR3. CDR3 DNA: TGTGCCAGTAGTATAAGGGGGAACACTGAAGCTTTCTTT. Protein sequence: CASSIRGNTEAFF. The chain recombines TRBV19 with TRBJ1-1; D might be TRBD1 (5 bases). V dropped 2 bases and J dropped 1 base, with 5 bases sitting between them. The CDR3 sequence is 13 residues long. Germline-derived CDR1 and CDR2 are LNHDA and SQIVND (reference sequence).

The sample holds a few counts of this clone. The identical CDR3 is also encoded by other nucleotide sequences in the sample. The chain uses TRBV6-5 and TRBJ1-1; possible D gene TRBD1, 6 bases. V was shortened by 6 bases and J by 0 bases, with 11 bases between the two germline ends. Germline loops: CDR1 MNHEY, CDR2 SVGAGI. The CDR3 contains 14 residues. In DNA, the CDR3 is TGTGCCAGCAGCACCCGACAGGTGAACACTGAAGCTTTCTTT. It encodes CASSTRQVNTEAFF.

The genes are TRBV19 and TRBJ1-1; no reliable D call. The V end lost 1 base, the J end lost 4 bases, and 10 bases lay between the germline ends. CDR1 is LNHDA and CDR2 is SQIVND in the germline V gene (reference sequence). The CDR3 runs to 14 residues. CDR3 sequence reads: CASSIVIRRTEAFF. The CDR3 nucleotides are TGTGCCAGTAGTATAGTTATCAGGCGCACTGAAGCTTTCTTT. Using reference TRBV19 and TRBJ1-1 for the parts outside the CDR3, the full variable domain is DGGITQSPKYLFRKEGQNVTLSCEQNLNHDAMYWYRQDPGQGLRLIYYSQIVNDFQKGDIAEGYSVSREKKESFPLTVTSAQKNPTAFYLCASSIVIRRTEAFFGQGTRLTVV.

For the CDR3, the DNA is TGTGCCAGCAGCTTATACAGGGAACCCTACGAGCAGTACTTC. This codes for CASSLYREPYEQYF. This sequence joins TRBV5-5 and TRBJ2-7, with a weak D call TRBD1 (6 bases). The germline gives CDR1 SGHKS, CDR2 YYEKEE (reference sequence). The CDR3 contains 14 residues. The V gene lost 2 bases and the J gene lost 2 bases, with 11 bases spanning the gap.

The chain joins TRBV29-1 to TRBJ1-1; no clear D. V was pared by 8 bases and J by 3 bases, with 19 bases between. Germline lookup yields CDR1 SQVTM and CDR2 ANQGSEA. The CDR3 sequence is 14 residues long. The CDR3 sequence is CSTVPRLGDTEAFF. The CDR3 coding sequence is TGCAGCACCGTTCCCCGGCTGGGTGACACTGAAGCTTTCTTT.

The chain combines TRBV7-9 with TRBJ2-5; D is ambiguous. There are 14 residues in the CDR3. V dropped 5 bases and J dropped 5 bases, with 15 bases sitting between them. Germline CDR1 is SEHNR and CDR2 is FQNEAQ (reference sequence). CDR3 coding DNA: TGTGCCAGCAGCCTCACTTCGGGTGAGGAGACCCAGTACTTC. Protein product: CASSLTSGEETQYF.

The gene calls are TRBV11-2 and TRBJ2-7; D remains unclear. The CDR3 is 18 residues long. Trimming took off 1 base at V and 6 bases at J, with 25 bases between the two ends. Germline assignment: CDR1 SGHAT and CDR2 FQNNGV. The CDR3 DNA follows: TGTGCCAGCAGCTTAGCCTCGATCCGGACCCTGGGTCGGCTCGAGCAGTACTTC. Encoded protein: CASSLASIRTLGRLEQYF.

This chain uses TRBV21-1 with TRBJ2-5. TRBV21-1 is tagged as a pseudogene. The length of the CDR3 is 13 residues. CDR3 region: CASSKDGNETQYF. CDR3 sequence (DNA): TGTGCCAGCAGCAAGGACGGTAATGAGACCCAGTACTTC.

This clone was seen once. The CDR3 coding sequence is TGTGCCAGCAGCCAAGAATTCTACAATGAGCAGTTCTTC. This codes for CASSQEFYNEQFF. J is TRBJ2-1 and V is TRBV4-2, with no clear D. This CDR3 contains 13 residues. The V end lost 0 bases, the J end lost 3 bases, and 3 bases lay between the germline ends. Germline V gives CDR1 LGHNA, CDR2 YNFKEQ.

The chain combines TRBV19 with TRBJ2-5; the D gene is possibly TRBD2 (5 bases). V gave up 0 bases and J gave up 5 bases, with 13 bases separating them. The CDR3 totals 15 residues. Germline V gives CDR1 LNHDA, CDR2 SQIVND (reference sequence). Here the CDR3 reads CASSIDLSSMETQYF. The CDR3 nucleotides are TGTGCCAGTAGTATAGATCTTTCTAGCATGGAGACCCAGTACTTC.

This chain connects TRBV6-6 to TRBJ2-3, with a weak D call TRBD2 (7 bases). Germline values: CDR1 MNHNY, CDR2 SVGAGI (reference sequence). V was clipped by 6 bases and J by 3 bases, with 19 bases between them. The CDR3 is 16 amino acids. DNA of the CDR3: TGTGCCAGCAGAACGGGGGGCAGGGGAGGGACAGATACGCAGTATTTT. This codes for CASRTGGRGGTDTQYF.

CDR3 sequence reads: CASSLPGAVNYGYTF. The CDR3, as DNA: TGTGCCAGCAGCTTACCAGGGGCCGTTAACTATGGCTACACCTTC. This sequence joins TRBV7-9 and TRBJ1-2, with D possibly matching TRBD1 (6 bases). The CDR3 length is 15 residues. The germline V gene has CDR1 SEHNR and CDR2 FQNEAQ (reference sequence). Between the trimmed V and J ends, which lost 2 bases and 1 base, there was a span of 11 bases.

DNA for the CDR3: TGTGCCAGCAGCTTGCAGGGGACGAATTCACCCCTCCACTTT. Residues: CASSLQGTNSPLHF. This sequence joins TRBV5-4 and TRBJ1-6, with D tentatively TRBD1 (6 bases). Germline assignment: CDR1 SGHNT and CDR2 YYREEE (reference sequence). This CDR3 is 14 amino acids long. V dropped 1 base and J dropped 7 bases, with 9 bases sitting between them.

The rearrangement links TRBV18 to TRBJ2-2; D remains ambiguous. The CDR3 loop spans 17 amino acids. The V gene's germline CDR1 is KGHSH and CDR2 LQKENI. Trimming shortened V by 3 bases and J by 2 bases, and 16 bases separated the two germline ends. The CDR3 region has the DNA TGTGCCAGCTCACCCGTCTTTGGGTACCCTAACACCGGGGAGCTGTTTTTT. Translating it yields CASSPVFGYPNTGELFF.

The CDR3 loop reads CASSLIGTRTNEQFF. DNA of the CDR3: TGTGCCAGCAGCTTAATTGGGACTAGAACCAATGAGCAGTTCTTC. The chain combines TRBV7-3 with TRBJ2-1; TRBD2 matches at 8 bases. V dropped 1 base and J dropped 6; count of bases not matched to a gene: 5. The CDR3 loop spans 15 amino acids. Germline V gives CDR1 SGHTA, CDR2 FQGTGA.

The V and J genes are TRBV6-5 and TRBJ2-7, with a weak D call TRBD2 (6 bases). This CDR3 contains 14 residues. Trimming pared 7 bases from V and 1 base from J, leaving 14 bases between. Germline V gives CDR1 MNHEY, CDR2 SVGAGI. Written as DNA, the CDR3 is TGTGCCAGCAAAATGGCCCGGGGGTCCTACGAGCAGTACTTC. It encodes CASKMARGSYEQYF.

This clone has a single count. J is TRBJ1-1 and V is TRBV5-6, with a tentative D call TRBD1 (6 bases). Germline CDR1 reads SGHDT; CDR2 reads YYEEEE. V dropped 4 bases and J dropped 0 bases, with 13 bases sitting between them. The CDR3 is made up of 15 amino acids. In DNA, the CDR3 is TGTGCCAGCAGCACCCGGACAGACATGAACACTGAAGCTTTCTTT. It specifies CASSTRTDMNTEAFF.

The rearrangement links TRBV2 to TRBJ1-5, with a tentative D call TRBD1 (5 bases). The CDR3 is made up of 15 amino acids. Germline values: CDR1 SNHLY, CDR2 FYNNEI. Trimming shortened V by 6 bases and J by 9 bases, and 21 bases separated the two germline ends. The CDR3 reads CASSISGTPGGPQHF. CDR3 DNA: TGTGCCAGCAGCATATCCGGGACTCCCGGGGGGCCCCAGCATTTT.

This clone was detected only once. The genes are TRBV10-2 and TRBJ2-5; 7 bases match TRBD2. CDR3 length: 12 amino acids. Germline loops: CDR1 WSHSY, CDR2 SAAADI. The J segment lost 5 bases and the V segment lost 5 bases, leaving 2 bases of the junction unmatched. CDR3 DNA: TGCGCCAGCAGTTCAGCGGGGGAGACCCAGTACTTC. Its protein is CASSSAGETQYF.